This paragraph covers one TCR beta chain sequence. Original processing notes: Scientists estimated how many nucleated cells there were by amplifying reference gene primers. Sequencing was performed with immunoSEQ multiplex PCR; in TCRdb, only in-frame clones are kept and a portion is missing. The V and J calls and clone size were taken over from that table, and D and trimming were inferred from the DNA. Of a few hundred thousand clones in the sample, approximately 87% are singletons; the top ten hold less than 11%. This sample is drawn from a study of blood T cell repertoires in COVID-19. Across the study: Acute-phase and convalescent COVID-19 samples originated in the United States, Italy and Spain. The cDNA or gDNA used as material had been derived from T cells, B-cell-depleted T cells, or PBMCs.

V was clipped by 1 base and J by 2 bases; unmatched bases: 5. This CDR3 spans 14 amino acids. Germline V CDR1 and CDR2: GTSNPN, SVGIG (reference sequence). The source is a woman aged 30 to 39 with COVID-19, enrolled during active disease. The sequenced material came from peripheral blood. The rearrangement joins TRBV30 to TRBJ2-7; 7 bases are shared with TRBD1. CDR3: CAWSAMGQPYEQYF. The CDR3 DNA follows: TGTGCCTGGAGTGCTATGGGACAGCCCTACGAGCAGTACTTC.